Listed here are 30 T cell receptor beta chains from one sample, sequenced in a study of human T cells and chemical hapten exposure. TCRdb redid the calling of the RACE reads with MiXCR, one entry per CDR3 protein. This table has nearly 95,000 distinct CDR3 sequences, approximately 9.9% appearing once. Noted time point: patch test 2, 6 weeks after DPC sensitization. This sample's treatment: therapeutic diphenylcyclopropenone sensitization with weekly scalp DPC. The source material was whole blood, sampled in connection with sensitization to the hapten diphenylcyclopropenone (DPC). These TCRs come from a man between 40 and 49 years old with alopecia areata. Some clones in this sample may be carry-over from other donors' samples.

This clonotype has a count of ten or more. The chain carries TRBV3-1 and TRBJ2-1, with D hard to call. V was pared by 0 bases and J by 2 bases, with 8 bases between. This CDR3 comprises 15 residues. Per the germline V gene, CDR1 is LGHDT and CDR2 is YNNKEL (reference sequence). The CDR3 DNA is TGTGCCAGCAGCCAAGAGATCGGTCCCTACAATGAGCAGTTCTTC. This gives the protein CASSQEIGPYNEQFF.

This clonotype was counted between two and nine times. The chain recombines TRBV4-3 with TRBJ2-3; 7 bases line up with TRBD2. CDR3 length: 14 residues. Germline V lookup: CDR1 LGHNA, CDR2 YSLEER. V lost 1 base and J lost 4; bases outside the gene matches: 2. This chain's CDR3 is CASSQGLAADTQYF. CDR3 in DNA: TGCGCCAGCAGCCAAGGTCTAGCGGCAGATACGCAGTATTTT.

This clonotype was picked up many times. V gene TRBV7-2 combines with J gene TRBJ2-1, with 9 bases fitting TRBD1. This CDR3 contains 18 residues. Germline loops: CDR1 SGHTA, CDR2 FQGNSA. V was pared by 5 bases and J by 4 bases, with 15 bases of the junction left unmatched. CDR3 residues: CASSAPGTGTWGYNEQFF. As DNA, the CDR3 is TGTGCCAGCAGCGCCCCCGGGACAGGGACCTGGGGTTACAATGAGCAGTTCTTC.

This clonotype was seen only a few times. The chain uses TRBV20-1 and TRBJ2-3; D gene uncertain. This CDR3 region has 14 residues. Germline V gene sequence: CDR1 DFQATT, CDR2 SNEGSKA (reference sequence). V shed 3 bases and J shed 0 bases, with 10 bases lying between them. CDR3 nucleotide sequence: TGCAGTGCTAGCTCCCAAACTAGCACAGATACGCAGTATTTT. It is translated as CSASSQTSTDTQYF.

In its sample, this clonotype was seen a few times. The J gene is TRBJ2-1, the V gene TRBV29-1, with 15 bases aligning to TRBD2. The CDR3 runs 17 residues. Per the germline V gene, CDR1 is SQVTM and CDR2 is ANQGSEA. V lost 6 bases to trimming and J lost 3 bases; unmatched junction nucleotides: 9. This chain's CDR3 is CSVLYGLAGGGYNEQFF. The CDR3 coding sequence is TGCAGCGTCTTATATGGACTAGCGGGAGGGGGCTACAATGAGCAGTTCTTC.

The V gene is TRBV24-1, the J gene TRBJ2-1, with 9 bases identical to TRBD2. V shed 9 bases and J 8 bases; nucleotides not matched to a gene: 4. Germline V gives CDR1 KGHDR, CDR2 SFDVKD. CDR3 length equals 12 residues. The CDR3 bases are TGTGCCACCCGCGGGGGGGGGGATGAGCAGTTCTTC. Residues: CATRGGGDEQFF.

In its sample, this clonotype was seen a few times. This rearrangement joins TRBV2 to TRBJ2-5, with TRBD1 matching over 9 bases. CDR3 length: 15 residues. Germline CDR1 SNHLY, CDR2 FYNNEI. The V segment lost 2 bases and the J segment 4 bases; nucleotides outside the gene matches: 5. In DNA, the CDR3 is TGTGCCAGCAGTGAACAGGACAGGGGAGGAGAGACCCAGTACTTC. Translation: CASSEQDRGGETQYF.

This clonotype was seen repeatedly, ten times or more. CDR3 sequence (DNA): TGTGCCATCAGTGAGTCGGGGAACACCATATATTTT. It codes for CAISESGNTIYF. The chain employs TRBV10-3 and TRBJ1-3; D is unresolved. The CDR3 contains 12 residues. The V gene lost 0 bases and the J gene lost 7 bases, with 4 bases spanning the gap. Per germline, CDR1 ENHRY and CDR2 SYGVKD.

The sample holds a few counts of this clonotype. The chain employs TRBV19 and TRBJ1-5; D remains ambiguous. V was shortened by 1 base and J by 7 bases, with 11 bases between the two germline ends. The CDR3 runs 14 residues. Germline lookup yields CDR1 LNHDA and CDR2 SQIVND (reference sequence). The CDR3, as DNA: TGTGCCAGTAGTATAGGCGAATATGGACAGCCCCAGCATTTT. Translated: CASSIGEYGQPQHF. Looking up the rest from reference TRBV19 and TRBJ1-5 gives the full variable domain: DGGITQSPKYLFRKEGQNVTLSCEQNLNHDAMYWYRQDPGQGLRLIYYSQIVNDFQKGDIAEGYSVSREKKESFPLTVTSAQKNPTAFYLCASSIGEYGQPQHFGDGTRLSIL.

The table lists this clonotype with a few counts. V and J are TRBV28 and TRBJ1-1; 7 positions agree with TRBD1. From germline, CDR1 is MDHEN and CDR2 SYDVKM. Trimming removed 2 bases from V and 5 bases from J; junction bases left unmatched: 20. This CDR3 has 19 residues. The CDR3 here is CASSLQLFPSGQPRTEAFF. CDR3 in DNA: TGTGCCAGCAGTTTACAACTCTTCCCATCGGGACAGCCTAGAACTGAAGCTTTCTTT.

In its sample, this clonotype was seen a few times. The chain uses TRBV10-2 and TRBJ2-2; D remains unclear. V was shortened by 4 bases and J by 8 bases, with 11 bases between the two germline ends. The CDR3 totals 13 residues. Germline CDR1 reads WSHSY; CDR2 reads SAAADI. As DNA, the CDR3 is TGCGCCAGCAGTGTCTCCCTTCCGGGGGAGCTGTTTTTT. Encoded protein: CASSVSLPGELFF.

This clonotype was seen more than once but under ten times. The chain carries TRBV10-3 and TRBJ2-3; 7 bases agree with TRBD1. Germline V gene lookup returns CDR1 ENHRY and CDR2 SYGVKD. The V segment lost 3 bases and the J segment 2 bases; nucleotides outside the gene matches: 2. The CDR3 covers 14 residues. For the CDR3, the DNA is TGTGCCATCAGTGATAGGGGGCTCACAGATACGCAGTATTTT. Its translation: CAISDRGLTDTQYF.

This clonotype was observed many times. The chain uses TRBV4-3 and TRBJ1-1; 8 bases agree with TRBD1. With 2 bases clipped from V and 4 bases from J, the junction kept 9 bases outside the gene matches. The germline CDR1 and CDR2 sequences are LGHNA and YSLEER. This CDR3 is built from 16 residues. As DNA, the CDR3 is TGCGCCAGCAGCCAACTTGGACAGGGCGAGGTCACTGAAGCTTTCTTT. This gives the protein CASSQLGQGEVTEAFF.

The sample holds a few counts of this clonotype. The chain employs TRBV5-1 and TRBJ1-6; D is possibly TRBD1 (6 bases). Germline CDR1 reads SGHRS; CDR2 reads YFSETQ. Trimming shortened V by 4 bases and J by 2 bases, and 13 bases separated the two germline ends. This CDR3 has 16 residues. The CDR3 nucleotides are TGCGCCAGCAGCCGGGGTGGGGGCGCCTATAATTCACCCCTCCACTTT. This gives the protein CASSRGGGAYNSPLHF. The variable domain in full, completed from reference TRBV5-1 and TRBJ1-6, reads KAGVTQTPRYLIKTRGQQVTLSCSPISGHRSVSWYQQTPGQGLQFLFEYFSETQRNKGNFPGRFSGRQFSNSRSEMNVSTLELGDSALYLCASSRGGGAYNSPLHFGNGTRLTVT.

This clonotype was seen only a few times. The chain recombines TRBV7-2 with TRBJ2-3; TRBD2 aligns across 9 bases. CDR1 is SGHTA and CDR2 is FQGNSA in the germline V gene. The CDR3 extends over 16 amino acids. Trimming at V came to 1 base and at J to 9 bases, leaving 11 bases not matched to a gene. The CDR3 nucleotides read TGTGCCAGCAGCTTAGGCCCGGGCGGGAGGGCCAGCACGCAGTATTTT. Its translation is CASSLGPGGRASTQYF.

This clonotype was seen a few times. The CDR3 nucleotides read TGCAGTGCTAGAGATCTCCTGGGACAGGTCTCTGGAAACACCATATATTTT. Amino acids: CSARDLLGQVSGNTIYF. V is TRBV20-1 and J is TRBJ1-3, with 8 bases identical to TRBD1. Unmatched junction bases numbered 7, after V lost 0 bases and J lost 0 bases. The CDR3 sequence is 17 residues long. Looked up from germline, CDR1 is DFQATT and CDR2 is SNEGSKA (reference sequence).

This clonotype was detected only a few times. The rearrangement links TRBV24-1 to TRBJ1-1, with 9 bases matching TRBD1. The germline gives CDR1 KGHDR, CDR2 SFDVKD. CDR3 length: 15 amino acids. Trimming cost V 4 bases and J 5 bases; bases outside gene matches: 7. Here the CDR3 reads CATSEGDREGTEAFF. Here the CDR3 DNA reads TGTGCCACCAGTGAAGGGGACAGGGAAGGGACTGAAGCTTTCTTT.

J is TRBJ1-1 and V is TRBV12-3 or TRBV12-4; possible D gene TRBD1, 6 bases. V was trimmed by 3 bases and J by 3 bases, leaving 8 bases between them. CDR3 length: 13 amino acids. The CDR3 region is CASSFSGDTEAFF. CDR3 coding DNA: TGTGCCAGCAGTTTTTCAGGGGACACTGAAGCTTTCTTT.

This clonotype was observed at least ten times. The chain has TRBV28 and TRBJ1-1; D remains ambiguous. Trimming took 3 bases from V and 0 from J, leaving 2 bases between them. This CDR3 spans 12 amino acids. Looked up from germline, CDR1 is MDHEN and CDR2 is SYDVKM. DNA for the CDR3: TGTGCCAGCAGTTTGATGAACACTGAAGCTTTCTTT. Protein: CASSLMNTEAFF.

This clonotype was observed many times. The V and J genes are TRBV12-3 or TRBV12-4 and TRBJ1-1, with 9 bases matching TRBD1. V lost 2 bases and J lost 0; bases outside the gene matches: 13. The CDR3 loop spans 19 amino acids. The CDR3 DNA reads as TGTGCCAGCAGTTTAATTCGGGGGACAGGGACCATAATGAACACTGAAGCTTTCTTT. Its protein product is CASSLIRGTGTIMNTEAFF.

This clonotype was recorded at least ten times. The chain combines TRBV6-6 with TRBJ2-7, with D perhaps matching TRBD2 (6 bases). Germline V gene data show CDR1 as MNHNY and CDR2 as SVGAGI (reference sequence). The V end was cut by 6 bases, the J end by 3 bases, with 15 bases between. The CDR3 is 14 residues long. Here the CDR3 reads CASRLTVGGYEQYV. The CDR3 coding sequence is TGTGCCAGCAGGCTCACGGTGGGGGGCTACGAGCAGTACGTC.

Only a few counts were recorded for this clonotype. At one end the junction does not follow the germline gene, possibly because of a read error. The V gene is TRBV15, the J gene TRBJ2-1; TRBD2 is a possible D gene (6 bases). The CDR3 runs to 14 residues. CDR1 is LNHNV, CDR2 YYDKDF, per germline (reference sequence). The CDR3 loop is CATSRDSVERVPLF. CDR3 nucleotides: TGTGCCACCAGCAGAGATTCTGTTGAGCGGGTCCCACTCTTC.

The J gene is TRBJ1-2, the V gene TRBV6-5, with 8 bases fitting TRBD1. Germline values: CDR1 MNHEY, CDR2 SVGAGI. J gave up 2 bases and V 7 bases, and 15 bases lay outside the gene matches. The CDR3 loop spans 17 amino acids. The CDR3 nucleotides are TGTGCCAGCACCTCCCTCGACAGGGGTCTTGGCAACTATGGCTACACCTTC. Amino acid sequence: CASTSLDRGLGNYGYTF.

This clonotype has just a few counts. The chain combines TRBV12-3 or TRBV12-4 with TRBJ2-5, with D perhaps given as TRBD1 or TRBD2 (6 bases each). Trimming took off 6 bases at V and 4 bases at J, with 12 bases between the two ends. The CDR3 totals 13 residues. The CDR3 coding sequence is TGTGCCAGCAGGCTCAGGGGAGGAGAGACCCAGTACTTC. This encodes CASRLRGGETQYF.

The CDR3 bases are TGTGCCAGCAGTTTAGAAAGGGGGGGTACCTACGAGCAGTACGTC. As protein: CASSLERGGTYEQYV. The chain combines TRBV12-3 or TRBV12-4 with TRBJ2-7, with a weak D call TRBD2 (7 bases). The CDR3 extends over 15 amino acids. V lost 1 base and J lost 2, with 12 bases in between.

This clonotype was found a few times. The chain combines TRBV11-3 with TRBJ2-1; no clear D gene. Trimming shortened V by 6 bases and J by 0 bases, and 6 bases separated the two germline ends. This CDR3 region has 13 residues. CDR1 and CDR2 (germline): SGHNT, YENEEA. The DNA for the CDR3 is TGTGCCAGCAGTAGGACCTCCTACAATGAGCAGTTCTTC. This sequence encodes CASSRTSYNEQFF.

This clonotype has just a few counts. The chain couples TRBV10-3 to TRBJ1-3; weak D call: TRBD1 (5 bases). V gave up 7 bases and J gave up 1 base, with 20 bases separating them. CDR3 length: 17 residues. CDR1 and CDR2 from the germline V gene are ENHRY and SYGVKD. CDR3 in amino acids: CAITSGSPLISGNTIYF. CDR3 nucleotides: TGTGCCATCACTTCAGGGTCCCCGTTAATATCTGGAAACACCATATATTTT.

The chain links TRBV12-3 or TRBV12-4 to TRBJ2-3; 7 bases match TRBD1. The CDR3 runs to 16 residues. The ends lost 2 bases at V and 2 bases at J; junction bases unmatched: 7. The DNA for the CDR3 is TGTGCCAGCAGTTTAAAGGGGGCGCATCCCACAGATACGCAGTATTTT. Its protein product is CASSLKGAHPTDTQYF.

This clonotype was detected a few times. The V and J genes are TRBV20-1 and TRBJ2-3, with 7 nucleotides matching TRBD2. V lost 4 bases, J lost 2 bases, and 12 bases stayed unmatched. Germline assignment: CDR1 DFQATT and CDR2 SNEGSKA (reference sequence). This CDR3 comprises 16 residues. The CDR3 loop reads CSATMGTGTTTDTQYF. Here the CDR3 DNA reads TGCAGTGCTACCATGGGAACCGGGACTACCACAGATACGCAGTATTTT.

This chain uses TRBV10-3 with TRBJ2-5, with 13 nucleotides matching TRBD2. Per the germline V gene, CDR1 is ENHRY and CDR2 is SYGVKD. There are 16 residues in the CDR3. V dropped 3 bases and J dropped 0; count of bases not matched to a gene: 1. CDR3 amino acids: CAISDGTSGDQETQYF. The CDR3 bases are TGTGCCATCAGTGATGGGACTAGCGGGGACCAAGAGACCCAGTACTTC.